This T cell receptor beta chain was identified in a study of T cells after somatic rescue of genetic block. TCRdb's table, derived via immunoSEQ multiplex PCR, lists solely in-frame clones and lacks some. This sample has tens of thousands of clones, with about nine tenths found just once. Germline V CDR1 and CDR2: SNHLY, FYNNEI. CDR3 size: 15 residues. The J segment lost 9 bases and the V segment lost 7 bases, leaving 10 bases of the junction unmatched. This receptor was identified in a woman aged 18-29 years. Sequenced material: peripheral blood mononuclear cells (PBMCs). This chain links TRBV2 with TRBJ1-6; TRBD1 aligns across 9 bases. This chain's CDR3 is CASNRRTGEGSPLHF. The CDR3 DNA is TGTGCCAGCAACCGCCGGACAGGGGAAGGTTCACCCCTCCACTTT.